This T cell receptor beta chain was captured in a study of blood T cell repertoires in COVID-19. Clones were sequenced by immunoSEQ multiplex PCR, and TCRdb holds only the in-frame ones, with some missing. Of 120,000 to 150,000 clones in the sample, 70% to 90% were seen once. Trimming left V 1 base short and J 2 bases short, with 8 bases between. The CDR3 totals 14 residues. CDR1 and CDR2 (germline): SGHTA, FQGNSA. This TCR was recovered from a woman in her fifties or sixties with COVID-19, enrolled during active disease. The V and J genes are TRBV7-2 and TRBJ1-2; D is unclear. The sequenced material came from peripheral blood. The DNA of the CDR3 is TGTGCCAGCAGCTTAGAAGCAGGCAACTATGGCTACACCTTC. Protein: CASSLEAGNYGYTF.